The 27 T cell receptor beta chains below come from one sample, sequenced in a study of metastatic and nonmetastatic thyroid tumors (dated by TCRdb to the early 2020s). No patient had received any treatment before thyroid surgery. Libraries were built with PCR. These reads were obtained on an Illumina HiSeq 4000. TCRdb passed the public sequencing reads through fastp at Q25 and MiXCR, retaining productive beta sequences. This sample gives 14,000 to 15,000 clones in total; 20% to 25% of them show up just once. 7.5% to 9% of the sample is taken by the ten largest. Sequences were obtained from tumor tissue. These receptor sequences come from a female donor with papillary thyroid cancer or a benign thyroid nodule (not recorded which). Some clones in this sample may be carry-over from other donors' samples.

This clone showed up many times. CDR3 amino acids: CASSYPKTFRTDTQYF. CDR3 in DNA: TGTGCCAGCAGTTATCCAAAGACTTTCCGCACAGATACGCAGTATTTT. The genes are TRBV5-6 and TRBJ2-3; D is unclear. V lost 5 bases and J 1 base, leaving 17 bases between the germline ends. The CDR3 extends over 16 amino acids. Germline V gene data show CDR1 as SGHDT and CDR2 as YYEEEE.

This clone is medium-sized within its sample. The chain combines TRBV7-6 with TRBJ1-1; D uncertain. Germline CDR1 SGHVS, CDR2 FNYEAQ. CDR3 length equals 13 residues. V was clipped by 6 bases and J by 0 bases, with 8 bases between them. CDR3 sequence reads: CASSQKMNTEAFF. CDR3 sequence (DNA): TGTGCCAGCAGTCAAAAAATGAACACTGAAGCTTTCTTT. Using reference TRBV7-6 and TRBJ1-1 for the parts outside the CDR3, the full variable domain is GAGVSQSPRYKVTKRGQDVALRCDPISGHVSLYWYRQALGQGPEFLTYFNYEAQQDKSGLPNDRFSAERPEGSISTLTIQRTEQRDSAMYRCASSQKMNTEAFFGQGTRLTVV.

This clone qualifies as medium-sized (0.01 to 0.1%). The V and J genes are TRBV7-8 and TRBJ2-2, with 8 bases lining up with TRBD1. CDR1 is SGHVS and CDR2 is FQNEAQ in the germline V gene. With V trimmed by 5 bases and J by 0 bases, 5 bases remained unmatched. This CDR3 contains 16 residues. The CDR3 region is CASSPRQGTNTGELFF. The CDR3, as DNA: TGTGCCAGCAGCCCTAGACAGGGGACGAACACCGGGGAGCTGTTTTTT.

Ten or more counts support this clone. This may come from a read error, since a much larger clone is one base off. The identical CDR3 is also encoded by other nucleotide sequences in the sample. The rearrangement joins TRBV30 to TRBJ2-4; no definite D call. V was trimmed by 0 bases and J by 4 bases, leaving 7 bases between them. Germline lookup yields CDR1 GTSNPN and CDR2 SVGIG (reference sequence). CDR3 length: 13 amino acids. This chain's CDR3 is CAWSVGQKNIQYF. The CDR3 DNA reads TGTGCCTGGAGTGTGGGTCAGAAAAACATTCAGTACTTC. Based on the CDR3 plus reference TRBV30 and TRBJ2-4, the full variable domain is SQTIHQWPATLVQPVGSPLSLECTVEGTSNPNLYWYRQAAGRGLQLLFYSVGIGQISSEVPQNLSASRPQDRQFILSSKKLLLSDSGFYLCAWSVGQKNIQYFGAGTRLSVL.

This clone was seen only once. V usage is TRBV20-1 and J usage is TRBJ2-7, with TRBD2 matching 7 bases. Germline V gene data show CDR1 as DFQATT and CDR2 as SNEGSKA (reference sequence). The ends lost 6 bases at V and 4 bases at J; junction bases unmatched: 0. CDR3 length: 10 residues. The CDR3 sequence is CSAGGYEQYF. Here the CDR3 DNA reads TGCAGTGCCGGGGGGTACGAGCAGTACTTC.

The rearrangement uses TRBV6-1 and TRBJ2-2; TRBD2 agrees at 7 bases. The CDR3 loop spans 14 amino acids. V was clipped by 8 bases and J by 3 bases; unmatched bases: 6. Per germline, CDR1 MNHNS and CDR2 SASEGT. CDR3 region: CASHLSGDTGELFF. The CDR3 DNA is TGTGCCAGCCACTTGAGCGGGGACACCGGGGAGCTGTTTTTT.

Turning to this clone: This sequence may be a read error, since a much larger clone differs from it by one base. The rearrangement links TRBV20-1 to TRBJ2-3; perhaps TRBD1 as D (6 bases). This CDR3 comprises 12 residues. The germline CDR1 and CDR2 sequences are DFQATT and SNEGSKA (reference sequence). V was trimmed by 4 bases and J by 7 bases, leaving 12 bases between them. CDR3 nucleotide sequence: TGCAGTGCTAATACGGGGACATATACGCAGTATTTT. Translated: CSANTGTYTQYF.

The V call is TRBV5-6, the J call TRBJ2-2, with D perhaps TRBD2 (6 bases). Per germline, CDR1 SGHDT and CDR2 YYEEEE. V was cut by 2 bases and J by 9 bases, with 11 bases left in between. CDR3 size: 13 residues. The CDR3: CASSFTGARELFF. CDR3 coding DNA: TGTGCCAGCAGCTTTACGGGAGCCCGGGAGCTGTTTTTT.

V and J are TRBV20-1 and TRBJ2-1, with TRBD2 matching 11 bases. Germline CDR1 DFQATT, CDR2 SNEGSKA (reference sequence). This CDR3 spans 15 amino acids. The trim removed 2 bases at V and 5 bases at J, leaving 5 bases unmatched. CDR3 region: CSARYLAGGHNEQFF. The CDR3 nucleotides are TGCAGTGCTAGATACCTAGCGGGAGGCCACAATGAGCAGTTCTTC.

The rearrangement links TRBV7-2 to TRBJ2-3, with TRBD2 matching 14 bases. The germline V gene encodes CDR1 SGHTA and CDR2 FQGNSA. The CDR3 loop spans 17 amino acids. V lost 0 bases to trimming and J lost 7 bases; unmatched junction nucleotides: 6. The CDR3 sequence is CASSLAGTSGSLYTQYF. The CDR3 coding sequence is TGTGCCAGCAGCTTAGCCGGGACTAGCGGGAGCTTGTATACGCAGTATTTT.

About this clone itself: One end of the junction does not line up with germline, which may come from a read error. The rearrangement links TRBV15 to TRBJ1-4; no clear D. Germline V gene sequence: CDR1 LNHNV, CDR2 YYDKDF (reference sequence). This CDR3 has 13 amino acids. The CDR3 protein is CVTSRDRSEKLFF. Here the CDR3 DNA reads TGTGTCACCAGCAGAGATAGGAGCGAAAAACTGTTTTTT.

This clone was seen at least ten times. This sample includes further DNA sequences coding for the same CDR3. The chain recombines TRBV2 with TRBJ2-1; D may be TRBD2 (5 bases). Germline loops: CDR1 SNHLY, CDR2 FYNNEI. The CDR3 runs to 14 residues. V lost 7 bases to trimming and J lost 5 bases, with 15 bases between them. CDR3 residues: CASKVAPGNNEQFF. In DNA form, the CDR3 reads TGTGCCAGCAAAGTAGCGCCTGGGAACAATGAGCAGTTCTTC.

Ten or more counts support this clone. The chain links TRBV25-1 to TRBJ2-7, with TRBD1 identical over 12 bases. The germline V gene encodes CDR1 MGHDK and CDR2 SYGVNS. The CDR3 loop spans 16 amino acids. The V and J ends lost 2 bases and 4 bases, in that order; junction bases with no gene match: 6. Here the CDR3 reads CASSEKMGQGAYEQYF. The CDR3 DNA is TGTGCCAGCAGTGAAAAGATGGGACAGGGGGCGTACGAGCAGTACTTC.

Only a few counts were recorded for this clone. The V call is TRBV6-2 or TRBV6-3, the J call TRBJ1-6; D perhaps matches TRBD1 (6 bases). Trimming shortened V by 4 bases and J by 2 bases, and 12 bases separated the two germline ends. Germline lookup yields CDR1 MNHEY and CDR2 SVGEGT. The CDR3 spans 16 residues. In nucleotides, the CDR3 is TGTGCCAGCAGTTTAGGGGGGGACCCCTATAATTCACCCCTCCACTTT. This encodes CASSLGGDPYNSPLHF.

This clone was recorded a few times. This CDR3 is CASSKGDSAYYGYTF. The CDR3 bases are TGTGCCAGCAGCAAAGGGGACAGTGCTTACTATGGCTACACCTTC. The chain combines TRBV6-1 with TRBJ1-2; 7 bases fit TRBD1. The CDR3 sequence is 15 residues long. CDR1 is MNHNS and CDR2 is SASEGT in the germline V gene. The ends lost 6 bases at V and 3 bases at J; junction bases unmatched: 10.

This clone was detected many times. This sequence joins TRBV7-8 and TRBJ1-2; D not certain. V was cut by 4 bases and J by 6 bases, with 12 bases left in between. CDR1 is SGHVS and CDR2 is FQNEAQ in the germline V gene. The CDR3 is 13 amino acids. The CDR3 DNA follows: TGTGCCAGCAGCTCAAACCGCCGGGATGGCTACACCTTC. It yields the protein CASSSNRRDGYTF.

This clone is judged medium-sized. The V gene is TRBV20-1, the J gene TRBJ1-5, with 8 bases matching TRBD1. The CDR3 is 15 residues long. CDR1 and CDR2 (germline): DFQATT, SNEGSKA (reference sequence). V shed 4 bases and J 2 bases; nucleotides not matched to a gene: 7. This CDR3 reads CSAMTGAKRNQPQHF. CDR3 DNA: TGCAGTGCTATGACAGGGGCCAAGCGCAATCAGCCCCAGCATTTT.

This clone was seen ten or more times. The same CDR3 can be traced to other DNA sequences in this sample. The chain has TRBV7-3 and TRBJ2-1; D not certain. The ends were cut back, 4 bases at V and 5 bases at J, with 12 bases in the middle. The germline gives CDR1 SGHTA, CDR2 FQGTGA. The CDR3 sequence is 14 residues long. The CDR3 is CASSSRTGNNEQFF. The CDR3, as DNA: TGTGCCAGCAGCTCCCGGACCGGTAACAATGAGCAGTTCTTC.

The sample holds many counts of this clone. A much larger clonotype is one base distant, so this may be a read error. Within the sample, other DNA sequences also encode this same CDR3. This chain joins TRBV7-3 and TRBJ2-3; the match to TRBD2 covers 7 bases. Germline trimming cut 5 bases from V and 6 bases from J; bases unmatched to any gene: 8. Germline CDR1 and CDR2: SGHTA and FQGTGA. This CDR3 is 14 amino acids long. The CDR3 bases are TGTGCCAGCAGCGAGGGACTGGGAGGGGATACGCAGTATTTT. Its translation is CASSEGLGGDTQYF.

The CDR3 loop is CASSPERNSPLHF. The CDR3 region has the DNA TGTGCCAGCAGCCCAGAGCGAAATTCACCCCTCCACTTT. The chain employs TRBV9 and TRBJ1-6; D remains ambiguous. Deletions cut 4 bases from V and 7 bases from J, with 9 bases between. Germline V lookup: CDR1 SGDLS, CDR2 YYNGEE. The CDR3 spans 13 residues. Variable domain in full (rest from reference TRBV9 and TRBJ1-6): DSGVTQTPKHLITATGQRVTLRCSPRSGDLSVYWYQQSLDQGLQFLIQYYNGEERAKGNILERFSAQQFPDLHSELNLSSLELGDSALYFCASSPERNSPLHFGNGTRLTVT.

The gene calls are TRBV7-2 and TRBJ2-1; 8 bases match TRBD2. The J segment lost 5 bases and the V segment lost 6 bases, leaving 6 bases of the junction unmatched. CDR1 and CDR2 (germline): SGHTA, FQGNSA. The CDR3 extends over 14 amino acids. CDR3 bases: TGTGCCAGCAGGGTCGGGGGGGACAACAATGAGCAGTTCTTC. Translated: CASRVGGDNNEQFF.

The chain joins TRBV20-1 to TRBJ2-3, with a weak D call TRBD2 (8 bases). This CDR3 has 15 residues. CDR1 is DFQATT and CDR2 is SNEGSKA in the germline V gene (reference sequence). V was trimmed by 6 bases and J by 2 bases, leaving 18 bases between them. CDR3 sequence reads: CSAKTGTRDTDTQYF. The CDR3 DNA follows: TGCAGTGCCAAGACAGGGACTAGAGACACAGATACGCAGTATTTT.

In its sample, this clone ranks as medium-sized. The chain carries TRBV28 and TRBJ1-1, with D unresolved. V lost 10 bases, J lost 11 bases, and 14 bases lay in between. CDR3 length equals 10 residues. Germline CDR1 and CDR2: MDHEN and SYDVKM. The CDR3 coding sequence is TGTGCCACCATGAGAGTGGTGGCTTTCTTT. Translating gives CATMRVVAFF.

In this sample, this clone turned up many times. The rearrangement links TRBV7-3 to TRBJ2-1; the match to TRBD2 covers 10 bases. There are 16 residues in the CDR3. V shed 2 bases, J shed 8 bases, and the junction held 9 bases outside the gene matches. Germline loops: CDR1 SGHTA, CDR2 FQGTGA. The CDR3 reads CASSLGPSGGQDEQFF. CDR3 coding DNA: TGTGCCAGCAGCTTAGGTCCTAGCGGGGGCCAGGATGAGCAGTTCTTC.

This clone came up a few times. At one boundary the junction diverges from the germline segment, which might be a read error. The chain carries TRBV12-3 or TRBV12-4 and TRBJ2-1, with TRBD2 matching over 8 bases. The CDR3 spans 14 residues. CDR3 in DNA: TGTGCCAGCAACCCTAGCGGGCGGTACAATGAGAAGTTCTTC. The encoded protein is CASNPSGRYNEKFF.

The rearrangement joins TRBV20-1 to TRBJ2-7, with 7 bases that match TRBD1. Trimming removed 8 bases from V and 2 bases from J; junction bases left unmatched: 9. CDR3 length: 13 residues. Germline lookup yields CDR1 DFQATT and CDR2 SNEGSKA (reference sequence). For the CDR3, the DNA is TGCAGTTCATCCGGGACAGAGCCCTACGAGCAGTACTTC. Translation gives CSSSGTEPYEQYF.

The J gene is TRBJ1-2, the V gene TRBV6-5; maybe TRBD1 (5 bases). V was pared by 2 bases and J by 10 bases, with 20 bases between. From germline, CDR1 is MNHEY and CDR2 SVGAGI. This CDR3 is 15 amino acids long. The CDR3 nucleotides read TGTGCCAGCAGTTACAAGGTGTCGGGACTCTTGGTCTACACCTTC. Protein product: CASSYKVSGLLVYTF.